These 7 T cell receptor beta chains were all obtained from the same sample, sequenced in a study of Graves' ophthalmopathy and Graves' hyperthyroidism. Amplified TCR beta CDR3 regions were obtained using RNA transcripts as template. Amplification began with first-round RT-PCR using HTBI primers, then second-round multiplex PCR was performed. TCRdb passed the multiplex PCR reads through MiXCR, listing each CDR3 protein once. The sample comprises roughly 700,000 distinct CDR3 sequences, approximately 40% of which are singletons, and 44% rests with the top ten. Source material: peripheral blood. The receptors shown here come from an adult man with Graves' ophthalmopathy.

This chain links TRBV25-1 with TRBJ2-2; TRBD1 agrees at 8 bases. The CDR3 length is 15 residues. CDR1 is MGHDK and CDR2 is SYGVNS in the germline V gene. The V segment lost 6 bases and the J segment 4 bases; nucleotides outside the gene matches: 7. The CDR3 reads CASRSQGASTGELFF. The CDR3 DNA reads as TGTGCCAGCAGGTCTCAGGGGGCTAGCACCGGGGAGCTGTTTTTT.

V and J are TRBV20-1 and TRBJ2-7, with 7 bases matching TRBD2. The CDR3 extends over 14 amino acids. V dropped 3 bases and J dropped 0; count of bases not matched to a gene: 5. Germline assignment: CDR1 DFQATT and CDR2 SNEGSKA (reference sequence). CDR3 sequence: CSASWPGGSYEQYF. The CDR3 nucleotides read TGCAGTGCTAGTTGGCCGGGAGGCTCCTACGAGCAGTACTTC.

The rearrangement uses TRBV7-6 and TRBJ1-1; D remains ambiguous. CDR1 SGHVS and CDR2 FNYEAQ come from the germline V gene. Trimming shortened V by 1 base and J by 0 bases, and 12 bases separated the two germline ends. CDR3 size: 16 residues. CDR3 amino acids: CASSLDSIGMNTEAFF. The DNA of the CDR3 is TGTGCCAGCAGCTTAGACAGTATAGGAATGAACACTGAAGCTTTCTTT. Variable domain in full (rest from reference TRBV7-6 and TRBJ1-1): GAGVSQSPRYKVTKRGQDVALRCDPISGHVSLYWYRQALGQGPEFLTYFNYEAQQDKSGLPNDRFSAERPEGSISTLTIQRTEQRDSAMYRCASSLDSIGMNTEAFFGQGTRLTVV.

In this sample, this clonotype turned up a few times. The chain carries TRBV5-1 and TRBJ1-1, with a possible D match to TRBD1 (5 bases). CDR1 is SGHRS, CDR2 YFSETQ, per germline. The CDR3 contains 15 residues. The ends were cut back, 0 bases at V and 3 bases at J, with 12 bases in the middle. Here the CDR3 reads CASSLAGGYYTEAFF. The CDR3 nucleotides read TGCGCCAGCAGCTTGGCCGGGGGGTACTACACTGAAGCTTTCTTT.

The CDR3 DNA is TGTGCCAGCAGCTTAGACGTCGTAGGGCACCGTTCGGGCTACACCTTC. Translated: CASSLDVVGHRSGYTF. The chain couples TRBV7-9 to TRBJ1-2; D ambiguous. Looked up from germline, CDR1 is SEHNR and CDR2 is FQNEAQ (reference sequence). This CDR3 has 16 residues. The V end was cut by 1 base, the J end by 8 bases, with 20 bases between.

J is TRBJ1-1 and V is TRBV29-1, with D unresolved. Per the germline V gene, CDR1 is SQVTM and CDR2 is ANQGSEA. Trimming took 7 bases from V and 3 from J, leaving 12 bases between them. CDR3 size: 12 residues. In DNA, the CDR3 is TGCAGCGGACCCCAGCGCGACACTGAAGCTTTCTTT. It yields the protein CSGPQRDTEAFF.

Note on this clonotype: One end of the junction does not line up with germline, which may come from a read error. The CDR3: CASSSSGTGFIDGYTF. CDR3 DNA: TGTGCCAGCAGTTCGTCTGGGACAGGGTTCATCGATGGCTACACCTTC. The V call is TRBV24-1, the J call TRBJ1-2; 9 bases line up with TRBD1. Germline V lookup: CDR1 KGHDR, CDR2 SFDVKD. This CDR3 comprises 16 residues.